This section outlines one T cell receptor (beta chain) sequence together with its context. No antigen is known for it. This sample was included in a study of T cells after yellow fever vaccination. Study-wide context: With SMART-Seq v4 Ultra Low Input, the fractions containing low cell numbers were prepared. Points from the study as a whole: The CD4 compartment and the CD8 compartment contained a small share of clonotypes in common. Within FACS-sorted repertoires, abundant clonotypes contaminating from the bulk population could be present. Though it reached lower strength, the secondary response hit its peak faster, day 5 versus 15.

V gave up 5 bases and J gave up 7 bases, with 26 bases separating them. Germline-derived CDR1 and CDR2 are LNHDA and SQIVND (reference sequence). This CDR3 region has 17 residues. Each CDR3 protein gets one entry after TCRdb re-called the 5' RACE reads with MiXCR. The table shows hundreds of thousands of distinct CDR3 sequences, with more than 3% occurring only once. This chain uses TRBV19 with TRBJ1-2; D ambiguous. The clonotype originates from a young man who received the YFV17D yellow fever vaccine. Sequences were derived from PBMCs, sampled on the day of the yellow fever booster vaccination. Here the CDR3 DNA reads TGTGCCAGTAGTTCCCACCGGGCAGCTACTCTACATTTTGGCTACACCTTC. It encodes CASSSHRAATLHFGYTF.